The entry that follows covers one TCR beta chain sequence. Its antigen is not known. The data originate from a study of cytomegalovirus exposure and HLA in healthy donors. Overall study: The roughly 120 validation repertoires used the same platform as the approximately 700 first-cohort repertoires (as reported by a later analysis).

Here immunoSEQ multiplex PCR was the method, and the copy in TCRdb shows in-frame clones only, minus some. The table includes about 140,000 clones, 86% detected once. General study results and limits: The tendency of first-cohort TCR clusters to co-occur in the approximately 110 validation repertoires was the finding of a later analysis. Most TCR sequences showed up rarely, but some public TCRs showed up in many donors.

Trimming at V came to 2 bases and at J to 2 bases, leaving 5 bases not matched to a gene. The CDR3 extends over 15 amino acids. Germline V gene lookup returns CDR1 SGHTA and CDR2 FQGNSA. The sample taken for sequencing was PBMCs. This TCR was recovered from a young man in good health and CMV-seronegative. The genes are TRBV7-2 and TRBJ2-5; 7 nucleotides align to TRBD2. This chain's CDR3 is CASSLISGVQETQYF. Here the CDR3 DNA reads TGTGCCAGCAGCTTAATCAGCGGGGTACAAGAGACCCAGTACTTC.